This section outlines one T cell receptor beta chain sequence together with its context. TCRdb's table, derived via immunoSEQ multiplex PCR, lists solely in-frame clones and lacks some. The sample lists roughly 100,000 clones, roughly 96% seen once, with around 0.35% in the top ten. The record originates from a study of technical replicates of blood from several donors. Germline V gene lookup returns CDR1 MDHEN and CDR2 SYDVKM. V was cut by 8 bases and J by 4 bases, with 11 bases left in between. The CDR3 is 13 amino acids. V gene TRBV28 combines with J gene TRBJ1-4; D not certain. This receptor was obtained from a human donor in good health. Sequenced material: T cells isolated from PBMCs. CDR3 DNA: TGTGCCAGCGGGGAGGGCGGTAATGAAAAACTGTTTTTT. Translated, it gives CASGEGGNEKLFF. Drawing the rest from reference TRBV28 and TRBJ1-4, the complete variable domain is DVKVTQSSRYLVKRTGEKVFLECVQDMDHENMFWYRQDPGLGLRLIYFSYDVKMKEKGDIPEGYSVSREKKERFSLILESASTNQTSMYLCASGEGGNEKLFFGSGTQLSVL.